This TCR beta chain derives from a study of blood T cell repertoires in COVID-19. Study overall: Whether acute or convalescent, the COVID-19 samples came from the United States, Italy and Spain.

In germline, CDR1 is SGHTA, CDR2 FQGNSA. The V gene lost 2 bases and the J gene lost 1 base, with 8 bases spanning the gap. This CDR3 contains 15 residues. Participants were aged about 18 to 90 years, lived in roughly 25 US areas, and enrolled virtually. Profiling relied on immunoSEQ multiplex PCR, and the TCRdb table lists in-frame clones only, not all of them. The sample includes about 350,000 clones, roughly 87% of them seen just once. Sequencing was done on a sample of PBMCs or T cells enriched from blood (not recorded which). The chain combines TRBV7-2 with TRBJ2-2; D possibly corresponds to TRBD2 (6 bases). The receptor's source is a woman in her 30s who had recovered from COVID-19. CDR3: CASSLSGWNTGELFF. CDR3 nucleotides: TGTGCCAGCAGCTTAAGCGGGTGGAACACCGGGGAGCTGTTTTTT.